This T cell receptor (beta chain) came from a study of cytomegalovirus exposure and HLA in healthy donors. Study-level information: The Caucasian-associated ancestry cluster held over 65% of 398 genotyped donors.

With 60 Vbeta and 13 Jbeta primers, the PCR was carried out. The protocol was immunoSEQ multiplex PCR, while the TCRdb copy is restricted to in-frame clones and leaves out a portion. The data hold around 97,000 clones, with roughly four fifths observed a single time. This CDR3 has 16 amino acids. Germline CDR1 and CDR2: LGHNA and YNFKEQ. J gave up 5 bases and V 1 base, and 6 bases lay outside the gene matches. The receptor was derived from a man in his forties or fifties in good health and CMV-seropositive. This chain connects TRBV4-2 to TRBJ2-5; TRBD2 matches 11 bases. Sequencing was performed on PBMCs. DNA for the CDR3: TGTGCCAGCAGCCAAGTCGCACTAGCGGGAGCTGAGACCCAGTACTTC. Residues: CASSQVALAGAETQYF.